This entry lists 20 T cell receptor beta chains sequenced from one sample in a study of beta chain features in type 1 diabetes. Notes on the study in general: People with Type 1 diabetes carried modestly yet significantly shorter TCRB CDR3s in all four CD4+ subsets.

Expressed TCRB transcripts were sequenced, since all the RNA that had been isolated was reverse transcribed. Sequencing used immunoSEQ multiplex PCR; TCRdb keeps in-frame clones, though not all of them. The sample lists 640,000 or so clones, around 15% occurring once. Which antigens these TCRs recognize remains unknown. Sequenced input: naive CD4+ T cells from blood. The source is a man between 18 and 29 years old with type 1 diabetes.

The chain recombines TRBV29-1 with TRBJ1-1, with 9 bases that match TRBD1. The CDR3 spans 14 residues. Trimming cost V 3 bases and J 8 bases; bases outside gene matches: 10. Germline-derived CDR1 and CDR2 are SQVTM and ANQGSEA. The chain's CDR3 is CSVEPGTGTSEAFF. The CDR3 nucleotides read TGCAGCGTTGAGCCCGGGACAGGGACTTCAGAAGCTTTCTTT.

In its sample, this clone was seen a few times. The chain recombines TRBV12-5 with TRBJ1-3; 7 bases match TRBD1. Germline CDR1 is LGHNT and CDR2 is FRNRAP. Germline trimming cut 5 bases from V and 4 bases from J; bases unmatched to any gene: 8. The CDR3 contains 15 residues. In nucleotides, the CDR3 is TGTGCTAGTGGTCTGACAGGGAGCCAAGGAAACACCATATATTTT. This encodes CASGLTGSQGNTIYF.

This clone was counted between two and nine times. The V gene is TRBV6-1, the J gene TRBJ1-5, with D possibly TRBD1 on 6 matching bases. V was pared by 5 bases and J by 6 bases, with 17 bases between. The CDR3 runs to 15 residues. Germline V gene data show CDR1 as MNHNS and CDR2 as SASEGT. The DNA of the CDR3 is TGTGCCAGCAGTCGAACGGACAGTTTTTCTCAGCCCCAGCATTTT. Translating it yields CASSRTDSFSQPQHF.

The rearrangement joins TRBV27 to TRBJ2-3; TRBD2 agrees at 13 bases. This CDR3 has 19 residues. Germline trimming cut 3 bases from V and 6 bases from J; bases unmatched to any gene: 15. Germline values: CDR1 MNHEY, CDR2 SMNVEV (reference sequence). In DNA, the CDR3 is TGTGCCAGCAGTTTGGGTAGGACTAGCGGGGGACCCAAGGGGGATACGCAGTATTTT. This codes for CASSLGRTSGGPKGDTQYF.

This clone was seen only a few times. J is TRBJ2-5 and V is TRBV6-5; TRBD1 is a possible D gene (6 bases). This CDR3 comprises 13 residues. The V and J ends lost 1 base and 5 bases respectively, with 8 bases between them. The germline V gene encodes CDR1 MNHEY and CDR2 SVGAGI. The CDR3 here is CASSYWQGETQYF. As DNA, the CDR3 is TGTGCCAGCAGTTACTGGCAGGGGGAGACCCAGTACTTC.

This clone has a handful of counts. The CDR3 here is CASSLGRDSYNEQFF. CDR3 coding DNA: TGCGCCAGCAGCTTGGGCAGGGACTCCTACAATGAGCAGTTCTTC. The chain links TRBV5-1 to TRBJ2-1; a weak D match, TRBD1 (5 bases). Germline V gene sequence: CDR1 SGHRS, CDR2 YFSETQ. The CDR3 consists of 15 residues. With 0 bases removed from V and 0 bases from J, the gap between germline ends came to 7 bases.

This clone was picked up a small number of times. J is TRBJ2-1 and V is TRBV10-3; 7 nucleotides agree with TRBD2. The germline gives CDR1 ENHRY, CDR2 SYGVKD. This CDR3 comprises 12 residues. The V segment lost 2 bases and the J segment 8 bases; nucleotides outside the gene matches: 0. In DNA form, the CDR3 reads TGTGCCATCAGTGAGCGGGAGGATGAGCAGTTCTTC. Translated, it gives CAISEREDEQFF.

This clone turned up a few times. The genes are TRBV6-6 and TRBJ2-1, with 7 bases that match TRBD2. CDR3 length: 15 amino acids. CDR1 is MNHNY and CDR2 is SVGAGI in the germline V gene (reference sequence). V trimming: 4 bases; J trimming: 0 bases; junction bases outside the gene matches: 3. CDR3 in DNA: TGTGCCAGCAGTTGGCGGGGGACCTCCTACAATGAGCAGTTCTTC. Amino acid sequence: CASSWRGTSYNEQFF.

In this sample, this clone turned up a few times. Here the CDR3 DNA reads TGTGCCAGCAGCTTACTAGCGGGGGGGCAAGAGACCCAGTACTTC. Protein: CASSLLAGGQETQYF. The chain uses TRBV7-2 and TRBJ2-5, with 12 nucleotides matching TRBD2. The CDR3 is 15 residues long. In germline, CDR1 is SGHTA, CDR2 FQGNSA. V was clipped by 2 bases and J by 2 bases; unmatched bases: 0. The variable domain in full, with the rest retrieved from reference TRBV7-2 and TRBJ2-5, is GAGVSQSPSNKVTEKGKDVELRCDPISGHTALYWYRQSLGQGLEFLIYFQGNSAPDKSGLPSDRFSAERTGGSVSTLTIQRTQQEDSAVYLCASSLLAGGQETQYFGPGTRLLVL.

The chain joins TRBV30 to TRBJ2-5; tentatively, D is TRBD2 (6 bases). CDR1 is GTSNPN and CDR2 is SVGIG in the germline V gene (reference sequence). The CDR3 consists of 14 residues. The V end lost 0 bases, the J end lost 5 bases, and 13 bases lay between the germline ends. The CDR3 loop is CAWSVIFGSETQYF. CDR3 coding DNA: TGTGCCTGGAGTGTAATTTTCGGGAGCGAGACCCAGTACTTC.

V gene TRBV10-2 combines with J gene TRBJ2-5; possible D gene TRBD1, 5 bases. Trimming stripped 3 bases from V and 3 bases from J, with 11 bases between. The CDR3 spans 14 residues. Looked up from germline, CDR1 is WSHSY and CDR2 is SAAADI. CDR3 in amino acids: CASSERQFKETQYF. The DNA for the CDR3 is TGCGCCAGCAGTGAACGACAGTTCAAAGAGACCCAGTACTTC.

The chain uses TRBV7-9 and TRBJ1-4, with 12 bases matching TRBD1. The CDR3 runs to 13 residues. The germline gives CDR1 SEHNR, CDR2 FQNEAQ (reference sequence). Losses at the gene ends were 11 bases for V and 6 bases for J; bases not matched to a gene: 4. CDR3 protein: CAGRDRGHEKLFF. The DNA of the CDR3 is TGTGCCGGCCGGGACAGGGGGCATGAAAAACTGTTTTTT.

This clone has more than one count but fewer than ten. The chain recombines TRBV9 with TRBJ2-3; 7 bases line up with TRBD1. V shed 2 bases, J shed 2 bases, and the junction held 2 bases outside the gene matches. Germline V gene lookup returns CDR1 SGDLS and CDR2 YYNGEE. This CDR3 spans 14 amino acids. The CDR3 bases are TGTGCCAGCAGCGTGACAGGGCTCACAGATACGCAGTATTTT. Translating it yields CASSVTGLTDTQYF.

The V call is TRBV19, the J call TRBJ1-2; the D gene is possibly TRBD1 (6 bases). V was shortened by 4 bases and J by 3 bases, with 15 bases between the two germline ends. The CDR3 contains 15 residues. Germline values: CDR1 LNHDA, CDR2 SQIVND (reference sequence). The CDR3 DNA follows: TGTGCCAGTAGTAGCCCACCGGGGGCAGACTATGGCTACACCTTC. It specifies CASSSPPGADYGYTF.

The chain combines TRBV2 with TRBJ1-6, with TRBD1 as a possible D gene (6 bases). The V gene's germline CDR1 is SNHLY and CDR2 FYNNEI. V was pared by 4 bases and J by 19 bases, with 17 bases between. There are 12 residues in the CDR3. The CDR3 is CASSGIGQRTHF. In DNA form, the CDR3 reads TGTGCCAGCAGTGGGATAGGACAGCGGACGCACTTT.

The chain couples TRBV6-1 to TRBJ2-5; TRBD1 agrees at 8 bases. Germline V lookup: CDR1 MNHNS, CDR2 SASEGT. V trimming: 7 bases; J trimming: 5 bases; junction bases outside the gene matches: 6. The CDR3 runs to 13 residues. The CDR3 is CASTQGAWETQYF. DNA of the CDR3: TGTGCCAGCACTCAGGGGGCGTGGGAGACCCAGTACTTC.

This clone was found a few times. The V gene is TRBV4-1, the J gene TRBJ1-1; D not resolved. There are 12 residues in the CDR3. Trimming shortened V by 0 bases and J by 10 bases, and 9 bases separated the two germline ends. CDR1 is MGHRA, CDR2 YSYEKL, per germline. As DNA, the CDR3 is TGCGCCAGCAGCCAAGAGCTTGGCGGAGCTTTCTTT. This codes for CASSQELGGAFF.

This clone was counted only a few times. The junction departs from the called germline gene at one end, perhaps through a read error. This sequence joins TRBV5-4 and TRBJ2-1, with 11 bases lining up with TRBD2. Per the germline V gene, CDR1 is SGHNT and CDR2 is YYREEE (reference sequence). The CDR3 has 15 residues. The CDR3 region has the DNA TGTGCCAGCAGTTTGGGTAGCGGGGGGGCAAATGAGCAGTTCTTC. Its protein product is CASSLGSGGANEQFF.

To note about this clone: The same CDR3 also results from other DNA sequences found in this sample. The CDR3 loop is CAWMVGAYNEQFF. The CDR3 coding sequence is TGTGCCTGGATGGTCGGAGCCTACAATGAGCAGTTCTTC. The chain combines TRBV30 with TRBJ2-1; no clear D. The CDR3 consists of 13 residues. V was shortened by 4 bases and J by 2 bases, with 9 bases between the two germline ends. CDR1 and CDR2 from the germline V gene are GTSNPN and SVGIG (reference sequence).

The CDR3 reads CASSLQTGTEAFF. In DNA form, the CDR3 reads TGTGCCAGCAGCTTGCAGACAGGGACTGAAGCTTTCTTT. The rearrangement joins TRBV11-2 to TRBJ1-1; 7 bases match TRBD1. V gave up 3 bases and J gave up 5 bases; unmatched junction bases: 3. Looked up from germline, CDR1 is SGHAT and CDR2 is FQNNGV. The CDR3 runs to 13 residues.